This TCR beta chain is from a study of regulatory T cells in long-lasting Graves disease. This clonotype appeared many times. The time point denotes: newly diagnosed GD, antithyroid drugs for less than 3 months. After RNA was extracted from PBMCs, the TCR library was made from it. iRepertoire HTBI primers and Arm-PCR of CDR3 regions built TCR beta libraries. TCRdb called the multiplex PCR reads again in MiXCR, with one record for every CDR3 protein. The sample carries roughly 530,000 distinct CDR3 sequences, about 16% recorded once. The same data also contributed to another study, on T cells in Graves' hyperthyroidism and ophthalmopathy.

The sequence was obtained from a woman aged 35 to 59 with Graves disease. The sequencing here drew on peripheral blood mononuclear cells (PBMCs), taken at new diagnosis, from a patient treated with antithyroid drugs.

The CDR3 is CASSLELGGHYEQYF. The CDR3 DNA reads as TGTGCCAGCAGCTTAGAGCTCGGGGGGCACTACGAGCAGTACTTC. The chain employs TRBV7-2 and TRBJ2-7, with D maybe TRBD2 (7 bases). Trimming pared 1 base from V and 3 bases from J, leaving 13 bases between. The CDR3 spans 15 residues. CDR1 and CDR2 from the germline V gene are SGHTA and FQGNSA.